Listed below are T cell receptor beta chains from one sample, sequenced in a study of response to subunit inactivated influenza vaccine. One entry per CDR3 protein results from TCRdb running MiXCR on the RT-PCR reads. The profile shows 590,000 or so distinct CDR3 sequences, approximately 15% of them singletons. Sequences were derived from PBMCs from blood, sampled around two weeks before vaccination. The receptors shown here come from a man in his fifties who received an inactivated influenza vaccine. Both conserved end residues are part of each CDR3. Clone size is stated in some rows and not others, as once, few, many or a class when expanded.

clone_size: many
j_call: TRBJ2-7
v_call: TRBV4-1
cdr3_length: 15
cdr3_aa: CASSRIQGPNDEQYF

clone_size: NA
j_call: TRBJ2-5
v_call: TRBV20-1
cdr3_length: 13
cdr3_aa: CSAGQGARETQYF

clone_size: NA
j_call: TRBJ2-5
v_call: TRBV5-6
cdr3_length: 13
cdr3_aa: CASIDRGQETQYF

clone_size: few
j_call: TRBJ2-2
v_call: TRBV12-3/TRBV12-4
cdr3_length: 15
cdr3_aa: CASSFSPWNTGELFF

clone_size: few
j_call: TRBJ2-3
v_call: TRBV7-2
cdr3_length: 15
cdr3_aa: CASSPRTGPTDTQYF

clone_size: few
j_call: TRBJ2-5
v_call: TRBV3-1
cdr3_length: 15
cdr3_aa: CASSLKPTVQETQYF

clone_size: NA
j_call: TRBJ2-1
v_call: TRBV29-1
cdr3_length: 14
cdr3_aa: CSVDGGAAYNEQFF

clone_size: many
j_call: TRBJ2-5
v_call: TRBV5-1
cdr3_length: 15
cdr3_aa: CASSFPVTGQETQYF

clone_size: few
j_call: TRBJ2-1
v_call: TRBV6-2/TRBV6-3
cdr3_length: 14
cdr3_aa: CASSSLGGLNEQFF

clone_size: NA
j_call: TRBJ2-1
v_call: TRBV12-3/TRBV12-4
cdr3_length: 15
cdr3_aa: CASRAGYSSYNEQFF

clone_size: NA
j_call: TRBJ2-7
v_call: TRBV5-1
cdr3_length: 15
cdr3_aa: CASSSHSGGTYEQYF